Below, 5 T cell receptor beta chains from the same sample are listed, as sequenced in a study of cytomegalovirus exposure and HLA in healthy donors. The primer mix had 60 Vbeta and 13 Jbeta primers. Here immunoSEQ multiplex PCR was the method, and the copy in TCRdb shows in-frame clones only, minus some. Of about 170,000 clones listed, nearly 80% are singletons. Material for sequencing was PBMCs. These receptors originate from a woman aged 50 to 60 in good health and CMV-seropositive.

This clone was seen only once. The V and J genes are TRBV4-3 and TRBJ2-4, with 8 positions matching TRBD2. CDR3 length equals 15 residues. V gave up 0 bases and J gave up 7 bases; unmatched junction bases: 5. The germline gives CDR1 LGHNA, CDR2 YSLEER. The CDR3: CASSQDRGGSNIQYF. CDR3 coding DNA: TGCGCCAGCAGCCAAGATCGGGGGGGGTCGAACATTCAGTACTTC.

The table lists this clone with a count of one. Other DNA sequences in the same sample also yield this CDR3. The rearrangement joins TRBV29-1 to TRBJ2-3; TRBD2 matches at 8 bases. This CDR3 contains 13 residues. After removal of 7 bases from V and 2 bases from J, the junction contained 5 bases not matched to a gene. Germline V gene lookup returns CDR1 SQVTM and CDR2 ANQGSEA. The CDR3 region is CSDSGAITDTQYF. In DNA, the CDR3 is TGCAGCGATAGCGGGGCAATCACAGATACGCAGTATTTT.

This chain connects TRBV5-8 to TRBJ1-5; 8 bases line up with TRBD1. V gave up 0 bases and J gave up 0 bases; unmatched junction bases: 8. The germline gives CDR1 SGHTS, CDR2 YDEGEE. This CDR3 comprises 18 residues. CDR3 region: CASSLVQGVTYSNQPQHF. The CDR3 bases are TGTGCCAGCAGCTTGGTACAGGGGGTAACTTATAGCAATCAGCCCCAGCATTTT. Full variable domain (missing parts from reference TRBV5-8 and TRBJ1-5): EAGVTQSPTHLIKTRGQQATLRCSPISGHTSVYWYQQALGLGLQFLLWYDEGEERNRGNFPPRFSGRQFPNYSSELNVNALELEDSALYLCASSLVQGVTYSNQPQHFGDGTRLSIL.

The chain employs TRBV7-6 and TRBJ2-5; a weak D match, TRBD2 (6 bases). The CDR3 sequence is 14 residues long. V lost 0 bases to trimming and J lost 5 bases, with 10 bases between them. CDR1 and CDR2 from the germline V gene are SGHVS and FNYEAQ. The CDR3 region is CASSLAGGMETQYF. In nucleotides, the CDR3 is TGTGCCAGCAGCTTAGCTGGCGGGATGGAGACCCAGTACTTC.

The V gene is TRBV4-2, the J gene TRBJ1-2; a possible D gene is TRBD1 (6 bases). The CDR3 extends over 14 amino acids. In germline, CDR1 is LGHNA, CDR2 YNFKEQ. Trimming removed 4 bases at V and 9 bases at J, with 18 bases between. In DNA form, the CDR3 reads TGTGCCAGCAGCCCCCAACCCCAGGGGAGTAGCTACACCTTC. Its protein is CASSPQPQGSSYTF.